One and the same sample provided the 18 T cell receptor beta chains below, sequenced in a study of T cell responses to AZD1222 COVID-19 vaccine (dated by TCRdb to the early 2020s). The time point label here, explained by the study, means: about 28 days (+/-7) after the second vaccine dose. The library relied on the immunoSEQ multiplex PCR assay. This immuneACCESS table, as held by TCRdb, lists in-frame sequences with V and J called but not all clones. Of the missing ones, under half trace to an unresolved V gene in checked studies; the others have no known cause. The sample records fewer than 120,000 clones, 70% to 90% of which are singletons. The ten largest account for over 12% of the sample. This sample comprised peripheral blood, obtained 28 days after the second AZD1222 dose. These TCRs come from an adult who received the AZD1222 COVID-19 vaccine.

In DNA, the CDR3 is TGTGCCAGCAGCAAAGCGCCCGCCAATGAGCAGTTCTTC. This encodes CASSKAPANEQFF. The chain couples TRBV21-1 to TRBJ2-1. TRBV21-1 is a recognized pseudogene. The CDR3 has 13 residues.

The chain carries TRBV5-6 and TRBJ1-2, with D uncertain. Germline CDR1 is SGHDT and CDR2 is YYEEEE. V was pared by 2 bases and J by 7 bases, with 6 bases between. This CDR3 has 11 residues. The CDR3 coding sequence is TGTGCCAGCAGCTTAGGGCCTGGCTACACCTTC. Encoded protein: CASSLGPGYTF.

J is TRBJ2-1 and V is TRBV28, with D possibly matching TRBD2 (5 bases). This CDR3 contains 19 residues. CDR1 and CDR2 (germline): MDHEN, SYDVKM. Trimming took 4 bases from V and 1 from J, leaving 23 bases between them. CDR3 sequence reads: CASSSPRVGRGISYNEQFF. The CDR3, as DNA: TGTGCCAGCAGTTCCCCCCGGGTAGGTAGAGGGATATCCTACAATGAGCAGTTCTTC.

The rearrangement uses TRBV6-5 and TRBJ1-5; D gene uncertain. Germline CDR1 is MNHEY and CDR2 is SVGAGI. This CDR3 contains 14 residues. Between the trimmed V and J ends, which lost 6 bases and 2 bases, there was a span of 11 bases. DNA for the CDR3: TGTGCCAGCAGCGCCATTCGTGGCAATCAGCCCCAGCATTTT. As protein: CASSAIRGNQPQHF.

This clone is judged medium-sized. The chain recombines TRBV28 with TRBJ2-2; D is perhaps TRBD1 (6 bases). Germline values: CDR1 MDHEN, CDR2 SYDVKM. This CDR3 has 12 residues. Trimming removed 10 bases at V and 7 bases at J, with 13 bases between. The CDR3, as DNA: TGTGCCACCCTGGGGGCAGACGGGGAGCTGTTTTTT. This translates into CATLGADGELFF.

This clone was recorded only once. The rearrangement links TRBV4-1 to TRBJ1-5; 9 bases agree with TRBD1. CDR3 length: 17 residues. Trimming at V came to 1 base and at J to 2 bases, leaving 6 bases not matched to a gene. Per germline, CDR1 MGHRA and CDR2 YSYEKL. The DNA of the CDR3 is TGCGCCAGCAGCCAAGCCCCCACAGGGGGCGGCAATCAGCCCCAGCATTTT. Protein product: CASSQAPTGGGNQPQHF.

Concerning this clone itself: Sequence at one end of the junction differs from germline and may be a read error. CDR3 sequence reads: CASREGVGDTEAFF. CDR3 coding DNA: TGTGCCAGCAGAGAAGGGGTGGGGGATACTGAAGCTTTCTTT. The V gene is TRBV6-1, the J gene TRBJ1-1; perhaps TRBD1 as D (5 bases). The CDR3 spans 14 residues. The germline V gene encodes CDR1 MNHNS and CDR2 SASEGT.

The chain links TRBV7-9 to TRBJ2-1; 11 nucleotides align to TRBD1. This CDR3 spans 13 amino acids. V was pared by 5 bases and J by 9 bases, with 3 bases of the junction left unmatched. CDR1 and CDR2 (germline): SEHNR, FQNEAQ (reference sequence). The CDR3 loop is CASSGGTGGEQFF. The CDR3, as DNA: TGTGCCAGCAGCGGAGGGACAGGGGGTGAGCAGTTCTTC.

The gene calls are TRBV12-3 or TRBV12-4 and TRBJ1-4, with a tentative D call TRBD1 (6 bases). V was cut by 6 bases and J by 8 bases, with 13 bases left in between. CDR3 length equals 13 residues. CDR3 in amino acids: CASRQGGGEKLFF. CDR3 nucleotides: TGTGCCAGCAGACAGGGAGGGGGGGAAAAACTGTTTTTT.

The genes are TRBV24-1 and TRBJ2-1; a possible D gene is TRBD2 (5 bases). The V end was cut by 4 bases, the J end by 8 bases, with 11 bases between. This CDR3 comprises 13 residues. Per the germline V gene, CDR1 is KGHDR and CDR2 is SFDVKD. Written as DNA, the CDR3 is TGTGCCACCAGTGACGAACCGCGGGATGAGCAGTTCTTC. As protein: CATSDEPRDEQFF.

This sequence joins TRBV6-5 and TRBJ1-1; 7 bases are a match to TRBD1. From germline, CDR1 is MNHEY and CDR2 SVGAGI. The CDR3 spans 12 residues. V was clipped by 6 bases and J by 8 bases; unmatched bases: 6. CDR3 residues: CASRTTGIEAFF. In nucleotides, the CDR3 is TGTGCCAGCAGAACGACAGGGATAGAAGCTTTCTTT.

The chain has TRBV27 and TRBJ2-6; a possible D gene is TRBD2 (7 bases). The CDR3 totals 16 residues. Looked up from germline, CDR1 is MNHEY and CDR2 is SMNVEV (reference sequence). V lost 2 bases to trimming and J lost 2 bases, with 10 bases between them. DNA of the CDR3: TGTGCCAGCAGTTTAAAGGGGGGGACTGGGGCCAACGTCCTGACTTTC. Encoded protein: CASSLKGGTGANVLTF.

CDR3 amino acids: CAISDSGNNEQFF. CDR3 DNA sequence: TGTGCCATCAGTGATTCGGGGAACAATGAGCAGTTCTTC. This sequence joins TRBV10-3 and TRBJ2-1; TRBD2 might be the D (5 bases). The V end was cut by 3 bases, the J end by 5 bases, with 8 bases between. This CDR3 spans 13 amino acids. Germline-derived CDR1 and CDR2 are ENHRY and SYGVKD.

About this clone: Other DNA sequences in this specimen translate into the identical CDR3. The rearrangement links TRBV18 to TRBJ1-1, with D tentatively TRBD1 (6 bases). CDR1 and CDR2 (germline): KGHSH, LQKENI. Trimming pared 6 bases from V and 1 base from J, leaving 9 bases between. This CDR3 is 13 amino acids long. The CDR3 sequence: CASSQGQNTEAFF. CDR3 sequence (DNA): TGTGCCAGCTCCCAGGGACAGAACACTGAAGCTTTCTTT.

The gene calls are TRBV12-3 or TRBV12-4 and TRBJ1-1; tentative D call: TRBD1 (5 bases). The CDR3 is 13 residues long. V lost 6 bases and J lost 1, with 9 bases in between. The DNA for the CDR3 is TGTGCCAGCAGCCTGGGGCCGAACACTGAAGCTTTCTTT. Protein sequence: CASSLGPNTEAFF.

This clone was detected once. V and J are TRBV5-5 and TRBJ1-6; D gene unclear. V was shortened by 0 bases and J by 10 bases, with 17 bases between the two germline ends. The CDR3 has 16 amino acids. Germline-derived CDR1 and CDR2 are SGHKS and YYEKEE (reference sequence). In DNA, the CDR3 is TGTGCCAGCAGCTTGGCCCCGCAGGCTAATGGGTCACCCCTCCACTTT. As protein: CASSLAPQANGSPLHF.

Concerning this clone itself: Its ends do not fully match the called genes, so a read error is possible. The rearrangement uses TRBV7-2 and TRBJ2-3; D perhaps matches TRBD2 (5 bases). CDR3 length: 15 residues. Germline CDR1 is SGHTA and CDR2 is FQGNSA. The CDR3: CASSLVAGRTDTQYF. The CDR3 bases are TGTGCCAGCAGCTTAGTGGCGGGTCGCACGGATACGCAGTATTTT. Looking up the rest from reference TRBV7-2 and TRBJ2-3 gives the full variable domain: GAGVSQSPSNKVTEKGKDVELRCDPISGHTALYWYRQSLGQGLEFLIYFQGNSAPDKSGLPSDRFSAERTGGSVSTLTIQRTQQEDSAVYLCASSLVAGRTDTQYFGPGTRLTVL.

The chain carries TRBV6-4 and TRBJ1-2; D is perhaps TRBD1 (6 bases). The CDR3 totals 15 residues. The germline V gene has CDR1 MRHNA and CDR2 SNTAGT. The germline V and J ends were trimmed by 3 bases and 7 bases, with 18 bases remaining between them. The CDR3: CASSEQGIGSGGYTF. The CDR3 DNA follows: TGTGCCAGCAGTGAGCAGGGGATCGGATCCGGTGGCTACACCTTC.